This T cell receptor (beta chain) was sequenced in a study of T cell responses to AZD1222 COVID-19 vaccine. The V gene's germline CDR1 is SEHNR and CDR2 FQNEAQ (reference sequence). The CDR3 totals 14 residues. Trimming cost V 1 base and J 2 bases; bases outside gene matches: 0. The repertoire was sequenced with immunoSEQ multiplex PCR; TCRdb's copy has only in-frame clones and lacks some. The repertoire holds about 130,000 clones, around 91% seen once, with around 4.5% in the top ten. This receptor was obtained from an adult in good health. The chain recombines TRBV7-9 with TRBJ2-3; 7 nucleotides align to TRBD2. Material: peripheral blood, obtained on day 0 of MenACWY control vaccination. The CDR3 region is CASSLGDYTDTQYF. The CDR3, as DNA: TGTGCCAGCAGCTTAGGGGACTACACAGATACGCAGTATTTT.